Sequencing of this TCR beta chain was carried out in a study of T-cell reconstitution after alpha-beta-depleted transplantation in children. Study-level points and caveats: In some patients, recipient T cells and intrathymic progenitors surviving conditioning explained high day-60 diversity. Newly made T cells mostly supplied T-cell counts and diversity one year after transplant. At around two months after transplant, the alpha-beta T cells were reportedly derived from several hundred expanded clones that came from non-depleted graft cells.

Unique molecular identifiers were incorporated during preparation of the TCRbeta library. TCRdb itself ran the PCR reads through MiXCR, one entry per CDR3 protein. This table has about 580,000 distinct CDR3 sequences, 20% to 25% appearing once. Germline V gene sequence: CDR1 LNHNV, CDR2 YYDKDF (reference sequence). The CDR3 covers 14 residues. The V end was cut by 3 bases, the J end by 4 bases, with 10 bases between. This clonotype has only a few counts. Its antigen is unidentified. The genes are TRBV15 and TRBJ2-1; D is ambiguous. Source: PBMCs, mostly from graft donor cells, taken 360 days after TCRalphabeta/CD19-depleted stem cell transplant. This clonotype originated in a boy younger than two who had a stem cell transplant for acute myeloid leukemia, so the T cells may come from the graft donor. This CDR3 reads CATSSSSLYNEQFF. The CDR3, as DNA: TGTGCCACCAGCAGCAGTTCACTTTACAATGAGCAGTTCTTC.